This entry concerns a single T cell receptor beta chain. This sample was included in a study of sequential checkpoint blockade in melanoma. The method was immunoSEQ multiplex PCR; TCRdb's version includes in-frame clones alone and lacks a portion of them. Of about 12,000 clones in the sample, 70% to 85% were seen once. V was cut by 6 bases and J by 4 bases, with 13 bases left in between. This CDR3 has 12 residues. Per germline, CDR1 GTSNPN and CDR2 SVGIG (reference sequence). Stated treatment: randomized to nivolumab then ipilimumab (arm A) or the reverse (arm B). The chain is built from TRBV30 and TRBJ2-7; D is uncertain. The sequence was obtained from a human donor with melanoma. Sequenced material: CD8+ T cells sorted from blood (inferred from file names), taken from a patient given nivolumab and ipilimumab in sequence. The CDR3 protein is CACGLGTYEQYF. CDR3 sequence (DNA): TGTGCCTGTGGTCTAGGCACTTACGAGCAGTACTTC.